The 16 T cell receptor beta chains given below trace back to one sample, sequenced in a study of cytomegalovirus exposure and HLA in healthy donors. PCR involved 60 Vbeta and 13 Jbeta primers. Clones were sequenced by immunoSEQ multiplex PCR, and TCRdb holds only the in-frame ones, with some missing. The sample lists approximately 97,000 clones; 75% to 85% were seen once. Sequencing was done on a sample of PBMCs. The receptors were sampled from a male donor in good health and CMV-seropositive.

As DNA, the CDR3 is TGTGCCAGCACGGGGAACTCCCACACAGATACGCAGTATTTT. Protein: CASTGNSHTDTQYF. The rearrangement links TRBV9 to TRBJ2-3; the D gene is possibly TRBD2 (5 bases). The CDR3 extends over 14 amino acids. Trimming removed 6 bases at V and 2 bases at J, with 13 bases between. Per germline, CDR1 SGDLS and CDR2 YYNGEE.

The rearrangement links TRBV27 to TRBJ1-6; 7 bases line up with TRBD1. Germline V gene sequence: CDR1 MNHEY, CDR2 SMNVEV (reference sequence). The V segment lost 5 bases and the J segment 9 bases; nucleotides outside the gene matches: 4. CDR3 length equals 13 residues. CDR3 bases: TGTGCCAGCAGTCCTGGACAGGCTTCACCCCTCCACTTT. It encodes CASSPGQASPLHF.

The V and J genes are TRBV27 and TRBJ2-7, with 7 nucleotides matching TRBD1. The junction had 8 bases not matched to a gene; V was cut back by 10 bases and J by 2 bases. This CDR3 contains 13 residues. Germline CDR1 is MNHEY and CDR2 is SMNVEV (reference sequence). The CDR3 region has the DNA TGTGCCATTACCGACAGGGTAACCTACGAGCAGTACTTC. Encoded protein: CAITDRVTYEQYF.

The chain combines TRBV6-1 with TRBJ1-2; no firm D call. This CDR3 region has 14 residues. CDR1 is MNHNS and CDR2 is SASEGT in the germline V gene. Trimming shortened V by 2 bases and J by 7 bases, and 14 bases separated the two germline ends. CDR3 sequence: CASSETTGSVGYTF. The CDR3, as DNA: TGTGCCAGCAGTGAAACCACCGGTTCCGTTGGCTACACCTTC.

V and J are TRBV7-2 and TRBJ1-5; D is perhaps TRBD1 (5 bases). Deletions cut 5 bases from V and 9 bases from J, with 14 bases between. This CDR3 has 13 residues. Germline V gives CDR1 SGHTA, CDR2 FQGNSA. The CDR3 sequence: CASSPTSTGPQHF. The CDR3 region has the DNA TGTGCCAGCAGCCCTACCTCAACAGGGCCCCAGCATTTT.

This clone showed up just a few times. The chain combines TRBV28 with TRBJ2-7; D gene ambiguous. V lost 2 bases, J lost 1 base, and 15 bases lay in between. CDR3 length: 16 amino acids. Germline CDR1 reads MDHEN; CDR2 reads SYDVKM. The CDR3 bases are TGTGCCAGCAGTTTAGACCAGCTAGGCCGATCCTACGAGCAGTACTTC. This codes for CASSLDQLGRSYEQYF.

This chain uses TRBV30 with TRBJ2-1, with 8 bases fitting TRBD2. Germline V CDR1 and CDR2: GTSNPN, SVGIG (reference sequence). After removal of 5 bases from V and 10 bases from J, the junction contained 10 bases not matched to a gene. CDR3 length: 13 residues. CDR3 nucleotides: TGTGCCTGGTCCTCGGGGGGGCCTAGCGAGCAGTTCTTC. Translating gives CAWSSGGPSEQFF.

This clone was recorded a few times. V is TRBV7-9 and J is TRBJ1-5; D is uncertain. Germline V gives CDR1 SEHNR, CDR2 FQNEAQ (reference sequence). The CDR3 covers 12 residues. Trimming removed 4 bases at V and 3 bases at J, with 4 bases between. CDR3 coding DNA: TGTGCCAGCAGCTCCCTCAATCAGCCCCAGCATTTT. It translates to CASSSLNQPQHF. Complete variable domain (other parts from reference TRBV7-9 and TRBJ1-5): DTGVSQNPRHKITKRGQNVTFRCDPISEHNRLYWYRQTLGQGPEFLTYFQNEAQLEKSRLLSDRFSAERPKGSFSTLEIQRTEQGDSAMYLCASSSLNQPQHFGDGTRLSIL.

This chain connects TRBV2 to TRBJ1-5, with TRBD1 matching 7 bases. The length of the CDR3 is 14 residues. Losses at the gene ends were 3 bases for V and 9 bases for J; bases not matched to a gene: 8. Germline V gene sequence: CDR1 SNHLY, CDR2 FYNNEI. The CDR3 coding sequence is TGTGCCAGCAGTGAGGACAGGCGCAACGGGCCCCAGCATTTT. The encoded protein is CASSEDRRNGPQHF.

The chain employs TRBV9 and TRBJ1-2, with a possible D match to TRBD1 (6 bases). The CDR3 runs 17 residues. Germline loops: CDR1 SGDLS, CDR2 YYNGEE. Deletions cut 0 bases from V and 4 bases from J, with 19 bases between. The DNA for the CDR3 is TGTGCCAGCAGCGTAGAAGCAGGGGCCAACCCTCTCTATGGCTACACCTTC. Protein: CASSVEAGANPLYGYTF.

The chain recombines TRBV6-5 with TRBJ1-1, with TRBD1 matching over 7 bases. Trimming took 7 bases from V and 4 from J; bases not matched to a gene: 9. The CDR3 runs 14 residues. Per the germline V gene, CDR1 is MNHEY and CDR2 is SVGAGI. The CDR3 DNA follows: TGTGCCAGCACTACAGGGGCAGGTGGCACTGAAGCTTTCTTT. Amino acid sequence: CASTTGAGGTEAFF.

As DNA, the CDR3 is TGTGCCAGCTCGTCAGGACTCTCGGAGAGCACTGAAGCTTTCTTT. Translated, it gives CASSSGLSESTEAFF. J is TRBJ1-1 and V is TRBV18; D remains unclear. The CDR3 loop spans 15 amino acids. CDR1 is KGHSH and CDR2 is LQKENI in the germline V gene. Trimming shortened V by 6 bases and J by 4 bases, and 18 bases separated the two germline ends.

V is TRBV19 and J is TRBJ2-3, with 7 bases lining up with TRBD1. This CDR3 has 13 amino acids. Per germline, CDR1 LNHDA and CDR2 SQIVND (reference sequence). Trimming took 8 bases from V and 2 from J; bases not matched to a gene: 4. The CDR3 reads CASSGQTTDTQYF. Written as DNA, the CDR3 is TGTGCCAGTTCGGGACAGACCACAGATACGCAGTATTTT.

This clone was counted a few times. V and J are TRBV5-1 and TRBJ1-1; a weak D match, TRBD1 (6 bases). The V end was cut by 6 bases, the J end by 5 bases, with 17 bases between. The CDR3 covers 14 residues. Germline CDR1 reads SGHRS; CDR2 reads YFSETQ. The CDR3 sequence is CASKGIQGRTEAFF. The CDR3, as DNA: TGCGCCAGCAAGGGGATACAGGGAAGGACTGAAGCTTTCTTT.

The chain uses TRBV7-2 and TRBJ2-5; 7 nucleotides match TRBD2. Germline V gene sequence: CDR1 SGHTA, CDR2 FQGNSA. The ends lost 3 bases at V and 0 bases at J; junction bases unmatched: 1. CDR3 length: 14 amino acids. The CDR3 region has the DNA TGTGCCAGCAGCTTTAGCGGGTACCAAGAGACCCAGTACTTC. Amino acid sequence: CASSFSGYQETQYF.

In DNA form, the CDR3 reads TGCGCCAGCAGCTTGGGGGCCCAAGAGACCCAGTACTTC. Translating it yields CASSLGAQETQYF. The chain combines TRBV5-1 with TRBJ2-5; D gene ambiguous. The V and J ends lost 0 bases and 1 base respectively, with 4 bases between them. Germline-derived CDR1 and CDR2 are SGHRS and YFSETQ. The length of the CDR3 is 13 residues.